This T cell receptor beta chain stems from a study of CD8+CD57+ T cells in acquired aplastic anemia (dated by TCRdb to the late 2010s). Concerning the study at large: A mean of approximately 3 ug of DNA, ranging from 0.2 to 27.4 ug, was extracted from sorted CD4+ and CD8+ cells. CD8+CD57+ expansion was defined as a frequency above the mean frequency observed in healthy subjects.

Results and caveats for the whole study, not just this receptor: Between patients and healthy controls, no significant difference in CD8+ Simpson's diversity was found (P=0.060). Roughly 30 CD8+ CDR3 sequences were shared between patients and controls but appeared highly expressed in patients and within their immunodominant clones.

Patients chosen for sequencing had shown expansion of CD8+CD57+ cells by flow cytometry. Every patient had severe acquired aplastic anemia, diagnosed using the International Study of Aplastic Anemia and Agranulocytosis and Camitta criteria. Patients had received no therapy at the time of blood sampling. In this study, sorted CD4+ and CD8+ T cells from the blood of healthy subjects and of severe aplastic anemia patients had their TCR repertoires deep-sequenced. In the USA, patient enrollment took place under clinicaltrials.gov protocols 00001620, 01623167, 00001397, 00071045, 00081523 and 00961064. Ficoll-Paque density gradient centrifugation was used to isolate peripheral blood mononuclear cells. CD4+ and CD8+ T cells were sorted by FACS or magnetic beads before DNA extraction. Between the V and J ends, shortened by 7 bases and 4 bases respectively, the junction contains 8 bases. As encoded in the germline V gene (reference sequence), CDR1 is MNHEY while CDR2 is SMNVEV. CDR3 length: 11 amino acids, cysteine to phenylalanine. Solely the CDR3 DNA is kept, with 33 bases framed from the first base.

This clonotype was seen more than once but under ten times. Its antigen is still unknown. One base away there is no much larger clone; base qualities are not given. Genomic DNA served as template for TCR beta VDJ combination and CDR3 sequence profiling. An Illumina HiSeq 2000 was used for TCR repertoire sequencing. The study's own analysis went as follows. TRBV/TRBJ rearrangement plots, CDR3 size and DJ length profiles, and Simpson's diversity index were used to assess repertoires. The most abundant DNA sequence in the deep sequencing data was defined as the immunodominant clone. CDR3 amino acid sequences were screened for sharing across subjects and compared with published repertoires and the VDJdb database. TCRdb reprocessing: public reads trimmed at Q25 with fastp, clones called with MiXCR, in-frame beta chains kept. All rows with the same CDR3 protein become a single entry with the most common DNA and genes. The V and J calls come from TCRdb's annotation, not from the publication. Present in this sample are around 130,000 distinct CDR3 sequences, under 60% of which were seen just once. The leading ten clones occupy roughly 29% of the sample.

This TCR derives from a human donor with aplastic anemia. The specimen was sorted CD4+, CD8+, or CD8+CD57+ T cells (not recorded which) from PBMCs. The V and J segments used are TRBV27 and TRBJ2-7; the D region possibly corresponds to TRBD1 (6 bases align). The DNA sequence reads TGTGCCAGCACCAGGGGTTACGAGCAGTACTTC. Its coded protein is CASTRGYEQYF.